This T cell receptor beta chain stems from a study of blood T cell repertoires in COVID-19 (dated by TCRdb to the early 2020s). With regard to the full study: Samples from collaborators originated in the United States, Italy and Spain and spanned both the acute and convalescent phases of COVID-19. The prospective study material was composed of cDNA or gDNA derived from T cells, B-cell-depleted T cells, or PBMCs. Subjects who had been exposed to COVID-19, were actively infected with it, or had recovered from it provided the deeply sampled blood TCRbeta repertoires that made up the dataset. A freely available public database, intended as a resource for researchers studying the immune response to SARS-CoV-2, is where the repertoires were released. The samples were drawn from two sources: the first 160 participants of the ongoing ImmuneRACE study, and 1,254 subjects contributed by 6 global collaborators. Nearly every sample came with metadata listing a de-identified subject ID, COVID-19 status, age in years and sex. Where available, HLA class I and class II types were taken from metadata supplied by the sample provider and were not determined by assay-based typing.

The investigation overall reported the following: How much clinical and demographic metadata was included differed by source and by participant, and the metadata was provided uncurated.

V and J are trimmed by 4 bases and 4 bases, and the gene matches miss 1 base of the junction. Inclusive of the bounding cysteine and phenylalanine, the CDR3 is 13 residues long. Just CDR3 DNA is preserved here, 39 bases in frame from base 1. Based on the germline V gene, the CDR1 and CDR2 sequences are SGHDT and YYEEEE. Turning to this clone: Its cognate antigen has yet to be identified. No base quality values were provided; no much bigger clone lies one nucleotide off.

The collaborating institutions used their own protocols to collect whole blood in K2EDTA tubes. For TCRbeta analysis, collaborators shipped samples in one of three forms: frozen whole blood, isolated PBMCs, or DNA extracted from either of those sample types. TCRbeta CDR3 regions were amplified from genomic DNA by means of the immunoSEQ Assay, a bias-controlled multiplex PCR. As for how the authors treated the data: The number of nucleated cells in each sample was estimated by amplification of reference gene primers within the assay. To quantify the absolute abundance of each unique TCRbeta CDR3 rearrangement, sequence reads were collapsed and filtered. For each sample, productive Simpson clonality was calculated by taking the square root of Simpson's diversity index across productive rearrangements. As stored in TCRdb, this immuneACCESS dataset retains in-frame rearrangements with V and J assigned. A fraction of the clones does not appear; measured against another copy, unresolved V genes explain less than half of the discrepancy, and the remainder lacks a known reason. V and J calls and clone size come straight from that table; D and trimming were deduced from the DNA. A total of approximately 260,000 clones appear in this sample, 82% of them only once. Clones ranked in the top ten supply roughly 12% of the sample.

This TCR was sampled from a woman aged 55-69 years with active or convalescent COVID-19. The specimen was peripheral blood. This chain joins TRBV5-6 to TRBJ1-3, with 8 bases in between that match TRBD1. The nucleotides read TGTGCCAGCAGCCGGGACAGGGGAAACACCATATATTTT. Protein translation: CASSRDRGNTIYF.